This T cell receptor (beta chain) appears in the sequencing data of a study of CD4+ T cells in melanoma. Whole-study findings and limits: CD8+ T cell, macrophage and B cell function reportedly correlated with neoantigen-specific CD4+ T cells. In melanoma, neoantigen-specific CD4+ T cells reportedly differed in differentiation state.

Note on this clone: Its cognate antigen is unknown.

The ends were cut back, 4 bases at V and 7 bases at J, with 12 bases in the middle. Germline V gene sequence: CDR1 SGHKS, CDR2 YYEKEE (reference sequence). This CDR3 is built from 13 residues. Generated by immunoSEQ multiplex PCR, the TCRdb table keeps only in-frame clones and is missing some. This table has tens of thousands of clones, 60% to 80% appearing once. Sequenced material: tumor tissue. The chain recombines TRBV5-5 with TRBJ2-4; D perhaps matches TRBD1 (6 bases). The TCR originated in a human donor with melanoma. Here the CDR3 reads CASSPQGENIQYF. DNA for the CDR3: TGTGCCAGCAGCCCACAGGGAGAGAACATTCAGTACTTC.